Below, 32 T cell receptor beta chains from the same sample are listed, as sequenced in a study of blood T cell repertoires in COVID-19. Clones were read by immunoSEQ multiplex PCR, and TCRdb kept only the in-frame ones, dropping some. The repertoire holds 95,000 to 150,000 clones, with 60% to 85% as singletons. Sequencing was done on a sample of peripheral blood. All receptors come from a man between 65 and 85 years old with acute or convalescent COVID-19.

The sample holds a few counts of this clone. J is TRBJ1-5 and V is TRBV5-1; a weak D match, TRBD1 (5 bases). V lost 2 bases to trimming and J lost 0 bases, with 9 bases between them. Germline CDR1 SGHRS, CDR2 YFSETQ. This CDR3 region has 15 residues. CDR3 sequence (DNA): TGCGCCAGCAGCTTCGACAGCAATAGCAATCAGCCCCAGCATTTT. It encodes CASSFDSNSNQPQHF.

This chain joins TRBV30 and TRBJ1-1, with D possibly being TRBD1 (5 bases). This CDR3 comprises 12 residues. The germline V gene encodes CDR1 GTSNPN and CDR2 SVGIG (reference sequence). V dropped 4 bases and J dropped 8 bases, with 14 bases sitting between them. The CDR3 bases are TGTGCCTGGACCTTTAGGGACTCAGAAGCTTTCTTT. Translating it yields CAWTFRDSEAFF. Full variable domain (outside the CDR3, taken from reference TRBV30 and TRBJ1-1): SQTIHQWPATLVQPVGSPLSLECTVEGTSNPNLYWYRQAAGRGLQLLFYSVGIGQISSEVPQNLSASRPQDRQFILSSKKLLLSDSGFYLCAWTFRDSEAFFGQGTRLTVV.

A single count supports this clone. The rearrangement uses TRBV5-1 and TRBJ2-3; 8 bases map to TRBD1. This CDR3 spans 16 amino acids. The V and J ends lost 2 bases and 2 bases, in that order; junction bases with no gene match: 7. Germline values: CDR1 SGHRS, CDR2 YFSETQ. This chain's CDR3 is CASSFIQGANTDTQYF. For the CDR3, the DNA is TGCGCCAGCAGCTTTATCCAGGGGGCCAACACAGATACGCAGTATTTT. The variable domain in full, completed from reference TRBV5-1 and TRBJ2-3, reads KAGVTQTPRYLIKTRGQQVTLSCSPISGHRSVSWYQQTPGQGLQFLFEYFSETQRNKGNFPGRFSGRQFSNSRSEMNVSTLELGDSALYLCASSFIQGANTDTQYFGPGTRLTVL.

This clone has just a few counts. In DNA form, the CDR3 reads TGCAGCTCAGACAGGGATGGCTACACCTTC. This gives the protein CSSDRDGYTF. The chain recombines TRBV29-1 with TRBJ1-2, with TRBD1 matching over 7 bases. CDR1 and CDR2 (germline): SQVTM, ANQGSEA. CDR3 size: 10 residues. Trimming took 8 bases from V and 6 from J; bases not matched to a gene: 3. The complete variable domain, with remaining parts taken from reference TRBV29-1 and TRBJ1-2, reads SAVISQKPSRDICQRGTSLTIQCQVDSQVTMMFWYRQQPGQSLTLIATANQGSEATYESGFVIDKFPISRPNLTFSTLTVSNMSPEDSSIYLCSSDRDGYTFGSGTRLTVV.

The chain has TRBV5-5 and TRBJ1-2; tentatively, D is TRBD1 (5 bases). CDR1 is SGHKS, CDR2 YYEKEE, per germline (reference sequence). V lost 1 base to trimming and J lost 6 bases, with 16 bases between them. CDR3 length: 15 residues. The CDR3 DNA is TGTGCCAGCAGCTTGAGGAGGGGATCGGAGGATGGCTACACCTTC. As protein: CASSLRRGSEDGYTF.

On this clone itself: This may be a read error, as it is one base from a much larger clone. Distinct nucleotide sequences in the sample also encode this CDR3. The chain joins TRBV5-1 to TRBJ2-7; D might be TRBD1 (6 bases). CDR3 size: 13 residues. V was trimmed by 4 bases and J by 0 bases, leaving 8 bases between them. The germline V gene has CDR1 SGHRS and CDR2 YFSETQ. The CDR3 reads CASSPTGSYEQYF. The CDR3 DNA reads TGCGCCAGCAGCCCGACAGGCTCCTACGAGCAGTACTTC.

The genes are TRBV5-5 and TRBJ1-1; tentative D call: TRBD1 (6 bases). Trimming pared 4 bases from V and 1 base from J, leaving 8 bases between. The CDR3 is made up of 13 amino acids. Germline V lookup: CDR1 SGHKS, CDR2 YYEKEE (reference sequence). CDR3 region: CASSQTGNTEAFF. DNA for the CDR3: TGTGCCAGCAGCCAGACAGGGAACACTGAAGCTTTCTTT.

The chain links TRBV14 to TRBJ2-3; possible D gene TRBD1, 5 bases. V lost 4 bases and J 4 bases, leaving 18 bases between the germline ends. Per germline, CDR1 SGHDN and CDR2 FVKESK. This CDR3 spans 16 amino acids. The CDR3 reads CASSRQGPQGSDTQYF. The CDR3, as DNA: TGTGCCAGCAGCCGGCAGGGCCCTCAGGGCTCAGATACGCAGTATTTT.

The V and J genes are TRBV11-2 and TRBJ2-7; D is possibly TRBD2 (6 bases). Germline loops: CDR1 SGHAT, CDR2 FQNNGV. The CDR3 is made up of 16 amino acids. The ends were cut back, 2 bases at V and 4 bases at J, with 18 bases in the middle. CDR3 sequence: CASSLLLTSGTYEQYF. DNA of the CDR3: TGTGCCAGCAGCTTACTCCTTACTTCCGGGACTTACGAGCAGTACTTC.

The V and J genes are TRBV6-6 and TRBJ1-2, with D maybe TRBD1 (5 bases). The germline V gene has CDR1 MNHNY and CDR2 SVGAGI (reference sequence). Between the trimmed V and J ends, which lost 2 bases and 8 bases, there was a span of 12 bases. This CDR3 region has 13 residues. Here the CDR3 reads CASSYLGEGGYTF. CDR3 sequence (DNA): TGTGCCAGCAGTTACCTGGGGGAGGGGGGCTACACCTTC.

The chain links TRBV12-5 to TRBJ2-5; D remains unclear. Looked up from germline, CDR1 is LGHNT and CDR2 is FRNRAP. The CDR3 runs 15 residues. V gave up 1 base and J gave up 2 bases, with 11 bases separating them. The CDR3 DNA reads as TGTGCTAGTGGTTTGGGATCCCGGGTTCAAGAGACCCAGTACTTC. This encodes CASGLGSRVQETQYF.

This clone has a single count. The rearrangement joins TRBV5-1 to TRBJ1-1; 8 bases agree with TRBD1. V was pared by 7 bases and J by 8 bases, with 13 bases of the junction left unmatched. This CDR3 contains 14 residues. The germline V gene has CDR1 SGHRS and CDR2 YFSETQ. The CDR3 protein is CASSAGTGPTEAFF. Written as DNA, the CDR3 is TGCGCCAGCTCGGCCGGGACAGGCCCCACCGAAGCTTTCTTT.

This chain joins TRBV5-4 and TRBJ2-5, with TRBD2 matching over 10 bases. CDR1 is SGHNT and CDR2 is YYREEE in the germline V gene (reference sequence). Trimming took 0 bases from V and 5 from J; bases not matched to a gene: 7. This CDR3 is 16 amino acids long. For the CDR3, the DNA is TGTGCCAGCAGCTTGGAAGCGGGGGGGCCTAGGGAGACCCAGTACTTC. Amino acid sequence: CASSLEAGGPRETQYF.

The CDR3 DNA reads TGTGCCAGCAGTCTCACCGGACAGCGACAGCATTTT. Protein: CASSLTGQRQHF. V is TRBV12-3 or TRBV12-4 and J is TRBJ1-5; possibly TRBD1 for D (6 bases). The CDR3 length is 12 residues. V was pared by 5 bases and J by 13 bases, with 15 bases between.

On this clone: The sample carries other DNA sequences with the same CDR3. This rearrangement joins TRBV6-4 to TRBJ1-2; D may be TRBD1 (6 bases). This CDR3 region has 12 residues. The V gene's germline CDR1 is MRHNA and CDR2 SNTAGT. The V gene lost 3 bases and the J gene lost 4 bases, with 6 bases spanning the gap. CDR3 nucleotides: TGTGCCAGCAGTGAAGGGGGCTATGGCTACACCTTC. This gives the protein CASSEGGYGYTF.

The chain recombines TRBV6-2 or TRBV6-3 with TRBJ1-5, with D possibly being TRBD1 (5 bases). V lost 0 bases to trimming and J lost 6 bases, with 24 bases between them. Looked up from germline, CDR1 is MNHEY and CDR2 is SVGEGT. This CDR3 spans 19 amino acids. CDR3 DNA: TGTGCCAGCAGTTACTCGCAGCGGGAAGGGCAGCCCGGGGCTCAGCCCCAGCATTTT. This encodes CASSYSQREGQPGAQPQHF.

The rearrangement joins TRBV10-3 to TRBJ1-2; 9 nucleotides match TRBD1. Germline CDR1 and CDR2: ENHRY and SYGVKD. The CDR3 contains 19 residues. V lost 2 bases and J lost 0; bases outside the gene matches: 13. The CDR3 spells CAISEPSRDRANPNYGYTF. The CDR3 DNA reads as TGTGCCATCAGTGAGCCAAGCCGGGACAGGGCCAACCCTAACTATGGCTACACCTTC.

The genes are TRBV5-1 and TRBJ1-3, with TRBD1 identical over 8 bases. Germline CDR1 reads SGHRS; CDR2 reads YFSETQ. Losses at the gene ends were 4 bases for V and 3 bases for J; bases not matched to a gene: 9. CDR3 length: 16 residues. CDR3: CASSQTGTGFGNTIYF. Written as DNA, the CDR3 is TGCGCCAGCAGCCAAACCGGGACAGGATTTGGAAACACCATATATTTT. The complete variable domain, with remaining parts taken from reference TRBV5-1 and TRBJ1-3, reads KAGVTQTPRYLIKTRGQQVTLSCSPISGHRSVSWYQQTPGQGLQFLFEYFSETQRNKGNFPGRFSGRQFSNSRSEMNVSTLELGDSALYLCASSQTGTGFGNTIYFGEGSWLTVV.

This clone was recorded a few times. The CDR3 region is CASSLDILAGGTITGEQFF. The DNA of the CDR3 is TGTGCCAGCAGCTTAGATATACTAGCGGGGGGGACGATTACAGGTGAGCAGTTCTTC. The chain uses TRBV11-2 and TRBJ2-1; TRBD2 matches 13 bases. Per the germline V gene, CDR1 is SGHAT and CDR2 is FQNNGV. The V segment lost 0 bases and the J segment 9 bases; nucleotides outside the gene matches: 14. The CDR3 is made up of 19 amino acids.

This clone was counted a few times. This chain uses TRBV18 with TRBJ1-1; D not certain. Looked up from germline, CDR1 is KGHSH and CDR2 is LQKENI. Trimming took 3 bases from V and 0 from J, leaving 17 bases between them. The CDR3 loop spans 17 amino acids. The CDR3 DNA reads TGTGCCAGCTCACCGTCCGCTGGACGGGGAGTGAACACTGAAGCTTTCTTT. Its translation is CASSPSAGRGVNTEAFF.

The chain carries TRBV9 and TRBJ2-7; possible D gene TRBD1, 6 bases. The ends were cut back, 1 base at V and 2 bases at J, with 10 bases in the middle. The CDR3 consists of 14 residues. Looked up from germline, CDR1 is SGDLS and CDR2 is YYNGEE. CDR3 amino acids: CASSVQTGPYEQYF. CDR3 DNA: TGTGCCAGCAGCGTACAGACAGGCCCCTACGAGCAGTACTTC.

This chain links TRBV28 with TRBJ1-2; TRBD1 might be the D (5 bases). V lost 4 bases, J lost 4 bases, and 13 bases lay in between. CDR3 length: 14 residues. Germline V gene data show CDR1 as MDHEN and CDR2 as SYDVKM. In nucleotides, the CDR3 is TGTGCCAGCAGTTCAGGGCGCCCCCCCTATGGCTACACCTTC. It is translated as CASSSGRPPYGYTF.

The chain uses TRBV7-9 and TRBJ1-3, with D possibly being TRBD1 (5 bases). Looked up from germline, CDR1 is SEHNR and CDR2 is FQNEAQ (reference sequence). Deletions cut 0 bases from V and 0 bases from J, with 9 bases between. The CDR3 covers 16 residues. The CDR3 region is CASSLAVGRSGNTIYF. In DNA, the CDR3 is TGTGCCAGCAGCTTAGCGGTGGGGCGCTCTGGAAACACCATATATTTT.

The chain is built from TRBV13 and TRBJ1-6; 7 nucleotides agree with TRBD1. Germline assignment: CDR1 PRHDT and CDR2 FYEKMQ (reference sequence). The CDR3 contains 16 residues. With 4 bases clipped from V and 6 bases from J, the junction kept 9 bases outside the gene matches. The CDR3 is CASSSYPGQINSPLHF. The CDR3 DNA follows: TGTGCCAGCAGCTCCTACCCGGGACAGATTAATTCACCCCTCCACTTT.

The CDR3 sequence: CASSQGPGTSVGGYTF. For the CDR3, the DNA is TGTGCCAGCAGCCAAGGCCCAGGGACTTCCGTGGGAGGCTACACCTTC. V usage is TRBV3-1 (or the pseudogene TRBV3-2) and J usage is TRBJ1-2; a weak D match, TRBD1 (5 bases). Germline V gene data show CDR1 as LGHDT and CDR2 as YNNKEL (reference sequence). V was cut by 1 base and J by 8 bases, with 20 bases left in between. There are 16 residues in the CDR3.

The chain combines TRBV5-4 with TRBJ1-4; D possibly corresponds to TRBD1 (5 bases). Per the germline V gene, CDR1 is SGHNT and CDR2 is YYREEE (reference sequence). The germline V and J ends were trimmed by 4 bases and 8 bases, with 18 bases remaining between them. The CDR3 is made up of 15 amino acids. The CDR3 is CASSRAGGGDEKLFF. CDR3 in DNA: TGTGCCAGCAGCCGCGCGGGAGGCGGGGACGAAAAACTGTTTTTT.

The chain has TRBV11-2 and TRBJ2-1; D gene ambiguous. Germline CDR1 and CDR2: SGHAT and FQNNGV. This CDR3 is built from 16 residues. V was pared by 0 bases and J by 6 bases, with 15 bases between. CDR3 DNA: TGTGCCAGCAGCTTAGATCAGGCCCCGCATCGCAATGAGCAGTTCTTC. It specifies CASSLDQAPHRNEQFF.

The chain couples TRBV23-1 to TRBJ1-1; 11 bases map to TRBD1. TRBV23-1 is given ORF status, its function remaining uncertain. Trimming cost V 4 bases and J 5 bases; bases outside gene matches: 12. This CDR3 is 17 amino acids long. CDR3: CASSPLTGTGGRTEAFF. The CDR3 DNA reads as TGCGCCAGCAGTCCTTTAACCGGGACAGGGGGTAGGACTGAAGCTTTCTTT.

The chain couples TRBV5-1 to TRBJ1-2; D is ambiguous. The CDR3 consists of 16 residues. Germline CDR1 is SGHRS and CDR2 is YFSETQ. The ends were cut back, 4 bases at V and 7 bases at J, with 23 bases in the middle. This CDR3 reads CASSPDRLQTRGGYTF. The CDR3, as DNA: TGCGCCAGCAGCCCCGATCGATTACAGACCCGGGGTGGCTACACCTTC.

This chain connects TRBV11-1 to TRBJ1-1; no definite D call. Trimming removed 4 bases at V and 0 bases at J, with 12 bases between. Germline-derived CDR1 and CDR2 are SGHAT and FQDESV (reference sequence). This CDR3 contains 15 residues. As DNA, the CDR3 is TGTGCCAGCAGCTCCTCCGGGAGGCTGAACACTGAAGCTTTCTTT. Its translation is CASSSSGRLNTEAFF.

The chain employs TRBV19 and TRBJ2-6; a weak D match, TRBD2 (5 bases). Deletions cut 5 bases from V and 0 bases from J, with 14 bases between. The CDR3 length is 17 residues. Germline V gene sequence: CDR1 LNHDA, CDR2 SQIVND (reference sequence). CDR3 region: CASSSEGSPSGANVLTF. The DNA of the CDR3 is TGTGCCAGTAGTTCCGAGGGAAGCCCCTCTGGGGCCAACGTCCTGACTTTC.

The CDR3 reads CSAAGQGIGEKLFF. Here the CDR3 DNA reads TGCAGCGCCGCCGGACAGGGGATAGGGGAAAAACTGTTTTTT. The chain combines TRBV29-1 with TRBJ1-4; 9 positions agree with TRBD1. Per the germline V gene, CDR1 is SQVTM and CDR2 is ANQGSEA. The CDR3 is 14 residues long. Germline trimming cut 7 bases from V and 8 bases from J; bases unmatched to any gene: 11.